This TCR beta chain was recorded in a study of blood T cell repertoires in COVID-19 (TCRdb year 2020). At the level of the whole study: Collaborator samples came from the United States, Italy and Spain and covered acute and convalescent phases of COVID-19. The dataset comprised deeply sampled blood TCRbeta repertoires from subjects exposed to, actively infected with, or recovered from COVID-19. Sample metadata almost always included a de-identified subject ID, COVID-19 status, age in years and sex. The repertoires were released in a freely available public database intended as a resource for research on the immune response to SARS-CoV-2. The material from the prospective study consisted of cDNA or gDNA derived from T cells, B-cell-depleted T cells, or PBMCs. HLA class I and class II types, where available, came from metadata supplied by the sample provider rather than from assay-based typing. The samples were drawn from the first 160 participants of the ongoing ImmuneRACE study and from under 1,500 subjects provided by 6 global collaborators.

What the authors observed across the whole study: Clinical and demographic metadata were provided uncurated, with the amount varying by source and participant.

Notes on this clone: Its binding antigen is unknown. No per-base quality is available; no much larger clone lies one base away.

The immunoSEQ Assay, a bias-controlled multiplex PCR, was used to amplify TCRbeta CDR3 regions from genomic DNA. The paper's data handling went like this. The number of nucleated cells in each sample was estimated by amplification of reference gene primers within the assay. To quantify the absolute abundance of each unique TCRbeta CDR3 rearrangement, sequence reads were collapsed and filtered. For each sample, productive Simpson clonality was calculated as the square root of Simpson's diversity index across productive rearrangements. TCRdb retrieved this table from immuneACCESS and kept in-frame rearrangements only. Not all clones are present; in checked studies, unresolved V genes account for under half, and no reason is known for the remainder. The DNA gave D and trimming, while V, J and clone size come from that table. The sample records under 150,000 clones, about 80% of which are singletons. In total, the top ten clones hold about 7.3% of the sample.

The collaborating institutions used their own protocols to collect whole blood in K2EDTA tubes. For TCRbeta analysis, collaborators shipped samples as frozen whole blood, isolated PBMCs, or DNA extracted from either of those sample types. From the cysteine up to the phenylalanine, the CDR3 has a length of 13 residues. Here the CDR3 DNA is all that survives: 39 bases in frame from base 1. V gives up 0 bases and J gives up 5 bases, and the segment between their germline ends measures 5 bases. The CDR1 and CDR2 encoded by the germline V gene are SGHDT and YYEEEE. This clonotype was obtained from a woman between 40 and 50 years old with acute or convalescent COVID-19. The specimen sequenced was peripheral blood. The chain is encoded by TRBV5-6 joined to TRBJ1-4, with no confident D gene call. DNA sequence: TGTGCCAGCAGCTTGGCCGGGAATGAAAAACTGTTTTTT. This encodes CASSLAGNEKLFF.